This T cell receptor beta chain was captured by sequencing in a study of PD-L1 blockade in urothelial cancer (TCRdb year 2017). Some background on the complete study: All patients started therapy in the mid-2010s and received atezolizumab 1,200 mg intravenously every 3 weeks. About 10 patients achieved durable clinical benefit and approximately 20 did not. Pretreatment blood TCR-seq was available for twenty-nine patients, at least one posttreatment blood collection was obtained for about 24 patients, and tumor TCR-seq was available for about 24 patients. About 90% of the roughly 29 patients were identified as males with urothelial cancer of bladder origin, and a prior smoking history was reported by 18 of 29 patients. Pretreatment tumor samples and matched peripheral blood, collected serially before and after atezolizumab treatment, underwent TCR sequencing. Progression-free survival longer than 6 months counted as durable clinical benefit, and TCR features were additionally tested against both progression-free and overall survival. A median of roughly 140,000 T cells and 80,000 to 95,000 unique TCRs was obtained from blood samples, and a median clonality of roughly 0.08 was observed. Blood samples were analyzed 3 weeks after the start of treatment (second dose) and 6 weeks after the start of treatment. Patients had an ECOG performance status of 0 or 1 and had received between 0 and 3 prior chemotherapy regimens. The study was an exploratory multi-omic analysis of somatic, immune and clinical correlates of response to PD-L1 blockade with atezolizumab in urothelial cancer. In the same patients who had TCR sequencing, pretreatment tumors also underwent whole exome sequencing and RNA sequencing.

This clone appeared a few times. Its antigen has not been determined. No much larger clonotype is one base removed from it; base qualities were not supplied. The full study reports these points: At 3 weeks after the start of treatment, tumor-associated TCR clones in peripheral blood had expanded more in patients with durable benefit (n of about 20, p = 0.022). Because the sample size was small (n ≈ 30) and many exploratory analyses were performed, the results are intended to be hypothesis-generating. Improved progression-free and overall survival was associated with having pretreatment peripheral blood TCR clonality below the median.

The CDR3 goes from the cysteine to the phenylalanine over 14 residues. The sequence is cut down to CDR3 DNA, 42 bases in frame from base 1. Deletion took 4 bases off V and 5 bases off J, with a span of 12 bases between the germline ends. CDR1 SNHLY and CDR2 FYNNEI are derived from the germline V gene. This sample's time point label indicates: pretreatment peripheral blood. The cohort included 25 to 30 patients with locally advanced or metastatic urothelial carcinoma who were treated at Memorial Sloan Kettering on a trial protocol. Peripheral blood mononuclear cells were collected from each patient pretreatment and during treatment, giving between 1 and 8 total time points per patient. The Qiagen DNeasy Blood extraction kit was used to purify genomic DNA from total PBMCs and tumor samples. Collected pretreatment and during treatment, PBMCs were isolated and stored as previously described. Synthetic TCR analog templates were spiked into each PCR to estimate absolute template abundance from read counts. TCRbeta CDR3 regions were amplified from genomic DNA with bias-controlled V and J gene primers using the immunoSEQ assay. Sequencing of rearranged TCRbeta segments was done at approximately 20X coverage. The published analysis was carried out like this. Clustering was used to correct sequencing errors, and CDR3s were annotated against IMGT to assign V, D and J genes. Only productive TCRbeta rearrangements were used in downstream analyses, excluding out-of-frame or stop-codon sequences. To compute clonality, Shannon entropy was normalized by the log of the number of unique productive sequences and then subtracted from one. Fisher's exact test with Benjamini-Hochberg correction, using a cutoff of adjusted p below 0.01, was how clones that differed between time points or between blood and tumor were identified. The clones in this table, taken by TCRdb from immuneACCESS, are in-frame only. Not every clone is retained; where verified, under half of the shortfall comes from an unresolved V gene, and the cause of the rest is unknown. D and trimming were read from the DNA, whereas the V and J calls and clone size are those reported in that table. Here the sample has roughly 91,000 clones; more than 70% occur a single time. Together, the top ten hold roughly an eighth of the sample.

The source material was PBMCs, sampled around atezolizumab (anti-PD-L1) treatment. This sequence originates from a man aged 55 to 69 with urothelial cancer. This chain joins TRBV2 to TRBJ1-5, and TRBD1 may be the D gene, going by 6 matching bases. This receptor carries the CDR3 CASSGNRVDQPQHF. The base sequence is TGTGCCAGCAGTGGGAACAGGGTGGATCAGCCCCAGCATTTT.